This section outlines one TCR beta chain sequence together with its context. This clone occurred a few times. The clone's antigen remains unknown. Per-base quality was not reported, and no clone a single base away is much larger than it. These data are taken from a study of human thymus T cells (dated by TCRdb to between 2020 and 2021). With regard to the full study: The study described the TCR alpha and beta repertoires in under 10 infant thymus samples and a handful of matching peripheral blood samples. The infant donors were about 6 to 250 days old, and the cohort included roughly six males and two females.

The thymus tissue came from surgical resects taken out during corrective cardiac surgery. Immunologically healthy infants undergoing open corrective cardiac surgery for congenital heart defects in Finland were used as donors. After being mechanically released from the tissue, thymocytes were kept at -70 degrees C in pellets of about 9.5-30 million cells. Genomic DNA was extracted from frozen cell pellets with a QIAsymphony instrument. Points the paper makes about the study in general: On average, thymus samples yielded about 810,000 unique TCRB clonotypes, whereas blood samples yielded around 84,000. Highly overlapping thymic TCR repertoires among unrelated individuals were reported in the related research. Usage of V and J gene segments appeared to be biased in both the thymic and the peripheral blood repertoires.

V is pared back by 1 base and J by 8 bases, with 15 bases lying between the germline termini. Measured from the cysteine to the phenylalanine, the CDR3 is 16 residues long. Of the read, only the CDR3 DNA is kept; its 48 bases are in frame from base 1. The germline V gene specifies SGHTA as CDR1 and FQGNSA as CDR2. TCRB and TCRAD loci were amplified from a standardized quantity of quality-controlled genomic DNA using the immunoSEQ multiplex PCR assay. The V(D)J region was spanned by amplicons of a length sufficient to cover the CDR3 and to identify V and J genes. Amplicon sequencing was performed on an Illumina platform through the commercial immunoSEQ service. The study's processing was this. Corrections for primer bias and sequencing errors followed previously described methods, while TCRAD and TCRB definitions were based on the IMGT database. Analysis of the repertoires was done with immunoSEQ Analyzer 3.0 and VDJTools and included basic statistics, V/J segment usage, diversity estimates, rarefaction and pairwise overlap. Chao1, ChaoE, Efron-Thisted, Shannon and inverse Simpson indices were used to estimate diversity, which was also estimated on datasets down-sampled to the smallest sample. Repertoire overlap used strict matching of CDR3 nucleotide sequence, V gene and J gene, with Jaccard-based multidimensional scaling clustering. TCRdb retrieved this table from immuneACCESS and kept in-frame rearrangements only. Not all clones are present; in checked studies, unresolved V genes account for under half, and no reason is known for the remainder. The DNA gave D and trimming, while V, J and clone size come from that table. Across this sample there are some 72,000 clones, with approximately 97% seen only once. Approximately 0.03% of the sample rests with the top ten.

Here the chain combines TRBV7-2 and TRBJ1-6; the D gene is possibly TRBD1, with 5 bases matching. The sequencing sample was made of thymus tissue. This TCR derives from a boy under two years old with a congenital heart defect but otherwise immunologically healthy. The CDR3 protein: CASSLDVWAGYSPLHF. The sequence in DNA is TGTGCCAGCAGCTTAGATGTTTGGGCAGGGTATTCACCCCTCCACTTT.